This T cell receptor (beta chain) was sequenced during a study of regulatory T cells in long-lasting Graves disease. Time point meaning: persistent/refractory GD, antithyroid drugs over 5 years with positive TRAb. From RNA extracted from PBMCs, the TCR library was made. According to the study, TCR beta libraries were built with iRepertoire HTBI primers and CDR3-region Arm-PCR. Each CDR3 protein gets one entry after TCRdb re-called the multiplex PCR reads with MiXCR. The table shows a few hundred thousand distinct CDR3 sequences, with around a quarter occurring only once. The CDR3 has 11 residues. Trimming shortened V by 4 bases and J by 9 bases, and 9 bases separated the two germline ends. Germline CDR1 MDHEN, CDR2 SYDVKM. Many counts were recorded for this clonotype.

The sequence came from a female donor with Graves disease. This chain connects TRBV28 to TRBJ2-5; no definite D call. The starting material was peripheral blood mononuclear cells (PBMCs), obtained when the disease was refractory, from a patient treated with antithyroid drugs. CDR3 sequence: CASSSTMSQYF. The CDR3 nucleotides read TGTGCCAGCAGTTCCACCATGTCCCAGTACTTC.